This T cell receptor beta chain emerged from a study of blood T cell repertoires in COVID-19. Clones were sequenced by immunoSEQ multiplex PCR, and TCRdb holds only the in-frame ones, with some missing. The sample contains about 140,000 clones, 65% to 85% of which appear only once. Looked up from germline, CDR1 is SGHVS and CDR2 is FQNEAQ. CDR3 size: 16 residues. V lost 0 bases and J lost 3, with 11 bases in between. J is TRBJ2-2 and V is TRBV7-8; D is possibly TRBD2 (5 bases). Sequenced material: peripheral blood. The TCR was taken from a woman aged 55 to 70 with acute or convalescent COVID-19. CDR3 sequence: CASSLARTPDTGELFF. In DNA, the CDR3 is TGTGCCAGCAGCTTAGCCCGGACTCCGGACACCGGGGAGCTGTTTTTT. Looking up the rest from reference TRBV7-8 and TRBJ2-2 gives the full variable domain: GAGVSQSPRYKVAKRGQDVALRCDPISGHVSLFWYQQALGQGPEFLTYFQNEAQLDKSGLPSDRFFAERPEGSVSTLKIQRTQQEDSAVYLCASSLARTPDTGELFFGEGSRLTVL.